These 32 T cell receptor beta chains originate from one sample sequenced in a study of CD8 T cells in Susac syndrome. The RNA input was roughly 0.45 to 1 ug, and it was reverse transcribed with random hexamers. MiXCR, applied by TCRdb to the immunoSEQ multiplex PCR reads, yields one record per CDR3 protein. This sample has 65,000 to 85,000 distinct CDR3 sequences; 85% to 95% occur once, and the top ten carry around 0.45%. Sequencing was carried out using CD8+ T cells from PBMCs. The receptors derive from a human donor with Susac syndrome.

The chain has TRBV18 and TRBJ1-4, with 7 bases aligning to TRBD1. J was trimmed by 4 bases and V by 3 bases; bases with no gene match: 11. Germline values: CDR1 KGHSH, CDR2 LQKENI. The CDR3 runs 17 residues. The CDR3 loop is CASSPFSNGQDNEKLFF. The DNA for the CDR3 is TGTGCCAGCTCACCGTTCTCGAACGGACAGGATAATGAAAAACTGTTTTTT.

This clonotype was observed once. The gene calls are TRBV20-1 and TRBJ2-3; unclear D gene. The CDR3 totals 13 residues. CDR1 DFQATT and CDR2 SNEGSKA come from the germline V gene (reference sequence). V was trimmed by 1 base and J by 4 bases, leaving 9 bases between them. The CDR3 nucleotides are TGCAGTGCTAGAGTGGTGGTCGCAGATACGCAGTATTTT. Its translation is CSARVVVADTQYF.

V gene TRBV29-1 combines with J gene TRBJ1-1, with D maybe TRBD1 (6 bases). The CDR3 has 13 amino acids. Germline V CDR1 and CDR2: SQVTM, ANQGSEA. Trimming removed 8 bases at V and 0 bases at J, with 13 bases between. The DNA for the CDR3 is TGCAGCACAGGGTTTAGTATGAACACTGAAGCTTTCTTT. Protein: CSTGFSMNTEAFF.

The DNA for the CDR3 is TGCGCCAGCAGCCAAGGGGCGTCCGGGTCCTACAATGAGCAGTTCTTC. It translates to CASSQGASGSYNEQFF. The chain has TRBV4-3 and TRBJ2-1; D remains unclear. Trimming took off 1 base at V and 1 base at J, with 11 bases between the two ends. Germline V gene sequence: CDR1 LGHNA, CDR2 YSLEER. The CDR3 contains 16 residues.

CDR3 protein: CSAITNLPGLANQETQYF. The CDR3 DNA is TGCAGTGCTATTACAAACCTCCCGGGACTAGCGAACCAAGAGACCCAGTACTTC. The V and J genes are TRBV20-1 and TRBJ2-5, with TRBD2 matching 10 bases. The CDR3 is 18 amino acids. The V and J ends lost 4 bases and 0 bases, in that order; junction bases with no gene match: 14. Germline CDR1 reads DFQATT; CDR2 reads SNEGSKA (reference sequence).

V usage is TRBV7-9 and J usage is TRBJ1-1; no clear D. Germline CDR1 and CDR2: SEHNR and FQNEAQ (reference sequence). Trimming removed 5 bases from V and 1 base from J, with 5 bases in between. This CDR3 has 12 residues. CDR3 sequence (DNA): TGTGCCAGCAGCCCGACGAACACTGAAGCTTTCTTT. It yields the protein CASSPTNTEAFF.

V is TRBV19 and J is TRBJ1-5; D unclear. CDR1 LNHDA and CDR2 SQIVND come from the germline V gene (reference sequence). V lost 5 bases and J lost 4, with 15 bases in between. The CDR3 has 15 amino acids. The CDR3 sequence is CASSQGKLGNQPQHF. The CDR3 bases are TGTGCCAGTAGTCAAGGGAAGTTAGGGAATCAGCCCCAGCATTTT.

This rearrangement joins TRBV7-9 to TRBJ1-2; D is unresolved. Germline CDR1 reads SEHNR; CDR2 reads FQNEAQ (reference sequence). This CDR3 has 13 amino acids. Trimming took 5 bases from V and 5 from J, leaving 12 bases between them. The CDR3 DNA reads TGTGCCAGCAGCGAGTCTGGTAAATATGGCTACACCTTC. Translating gives CASSESGKYGYTF.

The V call is TRBV27, the J call TRBJ2-1; D ambiguous. Germline CDR1 reads MNHEY; CDR2 reads SMNVEV (reference sequence). This CDR3 region has 14 residues. V lost 3 bases and J lost 1, with 7 bases in between. The CDR3 region is CASSFAESYNEQFF. Here the CDR3 DNA reads TGTGCCAGCAGTTTTGCGGAGTCCTACAATGAGCAGTTCTTC.

CDR3 loop: CASSFGQGGNYGYTF. In DNA form, the CDR3 reads TGTGCCAGCAGTTTCGGACAGGGGGGGAACTATGGCTACACCTTC. The chain is built from TRBV6-5 and TRBJ1-2, with TRBD1 identical over 10 bases. This CDR3 spans 15 amino acids. CDR1 is MNHEY, CDR2 SVGAGI, per germline. Trimming removed 4 bases from V and 2 bases from J; junction bases left unmatched: 4.

The chain employs TRBV20-1 and TRBJ2-7, with 9 bases matching TRBD2. The CDR3 length is 14 residues. The junction had 7 bases not matched to a gene; V was cut back by 5 bases and J by 2 bases. The germline gives CDR1 DFQATT, CDR2 SNEGSKA (reference sequence). The CDR3: CSAPRLAAAYEQYF. The CDR3, as DNA: TGCAGTGCTCCCAGACTAGCGGCAGCCTACGAGCAGTACTTC.

This chain's CDR3 is CASSFGTGVTEAFF. CDR3 sequence (DNA): TGTGCCAGCAGCTTTGGGACAGGGGTAACTGAAGCTTTCTTT. J is TRBJ1-1 and V is TRBV5-6; 10 nucleotides match TRBD1. The CDR3 runs 14 residues. Trimming cost V 2 bases and J 5 bases; bases outside gene matches: 3. Germline V lookup: CDR1 SGHDT, CDR2 YYEEEE.

The rearrangement links TRBV4-2 to TRBJ2-2, with 11 bases identical to TRBD2. CDR3 length: 17 residues. The ends lost 1 base at V and 3 bases at J; junction bases unmatched: 4. Germline V gives CDR1 LGHNA, CDR2 YNFKEQ. The CDR3 loop reads CASSQVGLAGDTGELFF. In DNA form, the CDR3 reads TGTGCCAGCAGCCAAGTAGGACTAGCGGGTGACACCGGGGAGCTGTTTTTT.

The J gene is TRBJ1-1, the V gene TRBV2; possible D gene TRBD1, 6 bases. Germline-derived CDR1 and CDR2 are SNHLY and FYNNEI. The CDR3 is 17 amino acids. V lost 3 bases, J lost 4 bases, and 21 bases lay in between. CDR3 in DNA: TGTGCCAGCAGTGAGCTCTTGTCGGCGGTACAGGGCACTGAAGCTTTCTTT. Translation gives CASSELLSAVQGTEAFF. Using reference TRBV2 and TRBJ1-1 for the parts outside the CDR3, the full variable domain is EPEVTQTPSHQVTQMGQEVILRCVPISNHLYFYWYRQILGQKVEFLVSFYNNEISEKSEIFDDQFSVERPDGSNFTLKIRSTKLEDSAMYFCASSELLSAVQGTEAFFGQGTRLTVV.

The chain recombines TRBV15 with TRBJ2-1; D is undetermined. The CDR3 has 11 residues. Trimming stripped 2 bases from V and 6 bases from J, with 2 bases between. Germline assignment: CDR1 LNHNV and CDR2 YYDKDF (reference sequence). DNA of the CDR3: TGTGCCACCAGCAGAATCAATGAGCAGTTCTTC. Its protein product is CATSRINEQFF. The full variable domain, with the rest looked up from reference TRBV15 and TRBJ2-1, is DAMVIQNPRYQVTQFGKPVTLSCSQTLNHNVMYWYQQKSSQAPKLLFHYYDKDFNNEADTPDNFQSRRPNTSFCFLDIRSPGLGDTAMYLCATSRINEQFFGPGTRLTVL.

The chain couples TRBV11-2 to TRBJ2-7; 9 bases align to TRBD1. Germline loops: CDR1 SGHAT, CDR2 FQNNGV. V shed 3 bases and J 5 bases; nucleotides not matched to a gene: 8. The CDR3 spans 15 residues. DNA for the CDR3: TGTGCCAGCAGCTTTACCGGGACAGGGAATCACGAGCAGTACTTC. Its protein is CASSFTGTGNHEQYF.

The V and J genes are TRBV2 and TRBJ2-5; D ambiguous. The CDR3 is made up of 13 amino acids. Per the germline V gene, CDR1 is SNHLY and CDR2 is FYNNEI. Trimming cost V 4 bases and J 0 bases, with 6 bases left between them. The CDR3 DNA is TGTGCCAGCAGTGTACGCGACCAAGAGACCCAGTACTTC. Protein sequence: CASSVRDQETQYF.

This chain links TRBV30 with TRBJ2-2; either TRBD1 or TRBD2 may fit D (7 bases each). V was pared by 5 bases and J by 7 bases, with 20 bases between. The V gene's germline CDR1 is GTSNPN and CDR2 SVGIG (reference sequence). CDR3 size: 15 residues. The CDR3 nucleotides read TGTGCCTGGTGGCGGGAGACAGGGAAGGGCGGGGAGCTGTTTTTT. This sequence encodes CAWWRETGKGGELFF.

The rearrangement links TRBV5-1 to TRBJ2-1; D possibly corresponds to TRBD1 (6 bases). V lost 4 bases, J lost 5 bases, and 13 bases lay in between. The CDR3 runs 14 residues. Germline V lookup: CDR1 SGHRS, CDR2 YFSETQ. The CDR3 is CASSRPGQNNEQFF. For the CDR3, the DNA is TGCGCCAGCAGCAGGCCCGGACAGAACAATGAGCAGTTCTTC.

In this sample, this clonotype turned up once. This chain joins TRBV7-9 and TRBJ2-7, with 7 bases that match TRBD2. V trimming: 1 base; J trimming: 1 base; junction bases outside the gene matches: 10. CDR3 size: 17 residues. Germline V gene lookup returns CDR1 SEHNR and CDR2 FQNEAQ (reference sequence). The CDR3 sequence: CASSLGGGGRRSYEQYF. The DNA of the CDR3 is TGTGCCAGCAGCTTAGGGGGCGGGGGTCGTCGGTCCTACGAGCAGTACTTC.

The chain combines TRBV11-2 with TRBJ1-1, with TRBD1 identical over 10 bases. The CDR3 length is 16 residues. V shed 4 bases and J 4 bases; nucleotides not matched to a gene: 9. The germline V gene has CDR1 SGHAT and CDR2 FQNNGV. CDR3: CASSSDTGTGATEAFF. The CDR3 DNA follows: TGTGCCAGCAGCTCGGACACCGGGACAGGGGCCACTGAAGCTTTCTTT.

This rearrangement joins TRBV30 to TRBJ2-7; D is unresolved. The CDR3 is 14 amino acids. The V end lost 0 bases, the J end lost 7 bases, and 16 bases lay between the germline ends. CDR1 and CDR2 from the germline V gene are GTSNPN and SVGIG (reference sequence). CDR3 nucleotide sequence: TGTGCCTGGAGTGTACCGGGTCAAAGGGTGGAGCAGTACTTC. Its translation is CAWSVPGQRVEQYF.

The genes are TRBV7-9 and TRBJ2-1; TRBD1 matches at 8 bases. The length of the CDR3 is 15 residues. V lost 9 bases and J lost 8; bases outside the gene matches: 15. Germline CDR1 reads SEHNR; CDR2 reads FQNEAQ (reference sequence). CDR3 DNA sequence: TGTGCCAGTCGAGCTTTTGGGACAGGAGGGGATGAGCAGTTCTTC. Amino acid sequence: CASRAFGTGGDEQFF.

The V gene is TRBV20-1, the J gene TRBJ2-1; 9 bases fit TRBD2. Germline CDR1 DFQATT, CDR2 SNEGSKA (reference sequence). The CDR3 spans 12 residues. The CDR3 DNA reads TGCAGCGCTTTAGCGGGAGTAAATGAGCAGTTCTTC. Residues: CSALAGVNEQFF.

V gene TRBV6-2 or TRBV6-3 combines with J gene TRBJ2-1, with D maybe TRBD2 (5 bases). Germline V gene sequence: CDR1 MNHEY, CDR2 SVGEGT. V lost 5 bases and J 15 bases, leaving 23 bases between the germline ends. The CDR3 extends over 14 amino acids. The CDR3 here is CASSDTTAWGEGFF. CDR3 sequence (DNA): TGTGCCAGCAGTGACACGACCGCGTGGGGAGAGGGGTTCTTC.

The J gene is TRBJ1-5, the V gene TRBV18; possibly TRBD1 for D (5 bases). The germline gives CDR1 KGHSH, CDR2 LQKENI. Trimming took 0 bases from V and 4 from J, leaving 7 bases between them. This CDR3 has 14 residues. The CDR3 DNA follows: TGTGCCAGCTCACCACCATCAGGGAATCAGCCCCAGCATTTT. Its protein is CASSPPSGNQPQHF.

This clonotype was recorded once. The chain uses TRBV6-6 and TRBJ1-1; D remains unclear. Germline V lookup: CDR1 MNHNY, CDR2 SVGAGI (reference sequence). The CDR3 runs 13 residues. Trimming stripped 0 bases from V and 1 base from J, with 3 bases between. The CDR3 DNA follows: TGTGCCAGCAGTTACTCGCAGAACACTGAAGCTTTCTTT. Encoded protein: CASSYSQNTEAFF.

V gene TRBV5-1 combines with J gene TRBJ2-1; TRBD1 matches at 9 bases. From germline, CDR1 is SGHRS and CDR2 YFSETQ. The CDR3 is 17 amino acids. The V and J ends lost 5 bases and 4 bases, in that order; junction bases with no gene match: 13. The CDR3 region has the DNA TGCGCCAGCAGTCCCCAGGCCGGGACAGGGCGATACAATGAGCAGTTCTTC. Amino acid sequence: CASSPQAGTGRYNEQFF.

V usage is TRBV7-9 and J usage is TRBJ1-4; maybe TRBD1 (6 bases). Germline-derived CDR1 and CDR2 are SEHNR and FQNEAQ (reference sequence). The length of the CDR3 is 14 residues. Deletions cut 8 bases from V and 3 bases from J, with 13 bases between. The CDR3 DNA reads as TGTGCCAGCGCGGCAGGGGTGTCTAATGAAAAACTGTTTTTT. It is translated as CASAAGVSNEKLFF.

This clonotype showed up just once. The J gene is TRBJ2-4, the V gene TRBV5-1; D remains unclear. V gave up 1 base and J gave up 6 bases, with 14 bases separating them. This CDR3 comprises 15 residues. Germline loops: CDR1 SGHRS, CDR2 YFSETQ. The CDR3 loop reads CASSLNWGRGNIQYF. CDR3 bases: TGCGCCAGCAGCTTGAATTGGGGTCGCGGAAACATTCAGTACTTC.

The chain joins TRBV28 to TRBJ2-5; no reliable D call. V was cut by 7 bases and J by 5 bases, with 17 bases left in between. This CDR3 comprises 14 residues. The germline V gene has CDR1 MDHEN and CDR2 SYDVKM. Written as DNA, the CDR3 is TGTGCCAGCACCGATCCGGACGGAGAGGAGACCCAGTACTTC. Protein: CASTDPDGEETQYF.

The rearrangement links TRBV9 to TRBJ2-2; 11 bases match TRBD2. In germline, CDR1 is SGDLS, CDR2 YYNGEE. This CDR3 comprises 16 residues. Germline trimming cut 4 bases from V and 7 bases from J; bases unmatched to any gene: 9. CDR3: CASSPISGTSGGELFF. The CDR3 DNA follows: TGTGCCAGCAGCCCCATCAGCGGGACTAGCGGCGGGGAGCTGTTTTTT.